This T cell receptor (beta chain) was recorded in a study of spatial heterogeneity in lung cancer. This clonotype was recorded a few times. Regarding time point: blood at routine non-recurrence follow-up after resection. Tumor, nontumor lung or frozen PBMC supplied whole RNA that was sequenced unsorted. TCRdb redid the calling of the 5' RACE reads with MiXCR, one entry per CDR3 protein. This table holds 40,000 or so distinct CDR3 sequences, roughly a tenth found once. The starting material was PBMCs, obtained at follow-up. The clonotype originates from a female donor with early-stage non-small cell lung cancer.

CDR3 amino acids: CASSRFSSRGGRADTQYF. CDR3 DNA: TGTGCCAGCAGCCGATTCAGTTCCCGGGGGGGCCGTGCAGATACGCAGTATTTT. This chain uses TRBV7-2 with TRBJ2-3, with 8 positions matching TRBD2. This CDR3 has 18 amino acids. With 5 bases clipped from V and 4 bases from J, the junction kept 17 bases outside the gene matches. The germline CDR1 and CDR2 sequences are SGHTA and FQGNSA.